Following are 20 T cell receptor beta chains from one sample sequenced in a study of blood T cells in healthy people across ages. Through a sample-barcoded 5' primer and a J-beta primer mix, a second PCR was run for roughly 7 to 12 cycles. Each CDR3 protein is one row after TCRdb ran MiXCR on the 5' RACE reads. The data contain approximately 690,000 distinct CDR3 sequences, around 41% of them seen just once; the ten biggest clones take up roughly 30%. Sequences were obtained from blood. The origin of the receptors is a man aged 80 or over in good health.

Worth noting for this clonotype: An end of the junction does not agree with germline; a read error may underlie this. The chain couples TRBV7-2 to TRBJ1-2, with TRBD1 matching 7 bases. Germline assignment: CDR1 SGHTA and CDR2 FQGNSA. The CDR3 contains 13 residues. CDR3 in DNA: TGTGCCCGCAGCTCGACAGGGAACTATGGCTACACCTTC. Translated, it gives CARSSTGNYGYTF.

This clonotype showed up many times. The V and J genes are TRBV12-3 or TRBV12-4 and TRBJ2-3; TRBD2 is a possible D gene (7 bases). V was shortened by 6 bases and J by 2 bases, with 12 bases between the two germline ends. The CDR3 runs to 14 residues. CDR3 in amino acids: CASSLGGATDTQYF. As DNA, the CDR3 is TGTGCCAGCAGCTTGGGGGGGGCCACAGATACGCAGTATTTT.

This clonotype was seen only once. The chain uses TRBV4-2 and TRBJ1-5, with 10 bases matching TRBD1. Looked up from germline, CDR1 is LGHNA and CDR2 is YNFKEQ. With 1 base clipped from V and 7 bases from J, the junction kept 4 bases outside the gene matches. The CDR3 runs 15 residues. DNA for the CDR3: TGTGCCAGCAGCCAAGCCGGGACAGGGGACCAGCCCCAGCATTTT. Amino acids: CASSQAGTGDQPQHF.

This clonotype was seen a few times. This chain connects TRBV12-3 or TRBV12-4 to TRBJ2-7, with 12 bases that match TRBD1. Losses at the gene ends were 7 bases for V and 5 bases for J; bases not matched to a gene: 12. This CDR3 has 16 amino acids. The CDR3 protein is CASTLGGTGGVDEQYF. The CDR3, as DNA: TGTGCCAGCACCTTGGGTGGGACAGGGGGCGTAGACGAGCAGTACTTC.

With respect to this clonotype: This may be a read error, as it is one base from a much larger clone. This sequence joins TRBV2 and TRBJ2-7; D is perhaps TRBD1 (6 bases). The germline CDR1 and CDR2 sequences are SNHLY and FYNNEI. This CDR3 region has 14 residues. The CDR3 loop reads CVSSLTGSSYEQYF. The CDR3 DNA reads as TGTGTCAGCAGTTTGACAGGAAGCTCCTACGAGCAGTACTTC.

The chain has TRBV5-1 and TRBJ2-3; tentatively, D is TRBD2 (5 bases). Germline assignment: CDR1 SGHRS and CDR2 YFSETQ. Trimming took 0 bases from V and 6 from J, leaving 11 bases between them. The CDR3 length is 14 residues. CDR3 in amino acids: CASSLDGVSDTQYF. In nucleotides, the CDR3 is TGCGCCAGCAGCTTGGACGGGGTCAGCGATACGCAGTATTTT.

The chain is built from TRBV4-3 and TRBJ2-1; TRBD2 matches at 9 bases. The CDR3 is 16 residues long. Germline-derived CDR1 and CDR2 are LGHNA and YSLEER. The junction had 9 bases not matched to a gene; V was cut back by 5 bases and J by 4 bases. In DNA, the CDR3 is TGCGCCAGCAGCACCTTAGCGGGAGAGGCATACAATGAGCAGTTCTTC. Translating it yields CASSTLAGEAYNEQFF.

This chain links TRBV10-3 with TRBJ2-2, with TRBD1 identical over 7 bases. Germline CDR1 ENHRY, CDR2 SYGVKD. The CDR3 covers 14 residues. Trimming at V came to 10 bases and at J to 3 bases, leaving 8 bases not matched to a gene. The CDR3, as DNA: TGTGCCACCCACAGGGGCTCGTACACCGGGGAGCTGTTTTTT. Its translation is CATHRGSYTGELFF.

The V gene is TRBV29-1, the J gene TRBJ2-7, with D unresolved. V lost 0 bases, J lost 6 bases, and 6 bases lay in between. The germline V gene has CDR1 SQVTM and CDR2 ANQGSEA. This CDR3 has 11 residues. Written as DNA, the CDR3 is TGCAGCGTTGAAGAGCAGAGCGAGCAGTACTTC. It is translated as CSVEEQSEQYF.

This clonotype was counted ten times or more. The rearrangement joins TRBV7-3 to TRBJ2-3; D is ambiguous. Deletions cut 1 base from V and 7 bases from J, with 6 bases between. From germline, CDR1 is SGHTA and CDR2 FQGTGA. CDR3 length equals 12 residues. The chain's CDR3 is CASSLSGNTQYF. CDR3 sequence (DNA): TGTGCCAGCAGCTTAAGTGGTAATACGCAGTATTTT.

A few counts support this clonotype. V gene TRBV27 combines with J gene TRBJ2-3; perhaps D is TRBD1 or TRBD2 (5 bases each). Germline V lookup: CDR1 MNHEY, CDR2 SMNVEV (reference sequence). The CDR3 sequence is 16 residues long. V lost 8 bases and J 7 bases, leaving 25 bases between the germline ends. The CDR3 DNA sequence: TGTGCCAGCCAACCCCTAAGCGTTGGGGGTCTAAATACGCAGTATTTT. This sequence encodes CASQPLSVGGLNTQYF.

This clonotype showed up just a few times. The chain carries TRBV7-2 and TRBJ2-5; D not certain. In germline, CDR1 is SGHTA, CDR2 FQGNSA. The CDR3 consists of 16 residues. V lost 2 bases to trimming and J lost 5 bases, with 18 bases between them. CDR3 sequence reads: CASSLTPGTTSETQYF. The CDR3 region has the DNA TGTGCCAGCAGCTTAACGCCAGGCACTACATCGGAGACCCAGTACTTC.

With regard to this clonotype: This sequence may be a read error, since a much larger clone differs from it by one base. The rearrangement joins TRBV15 to TRBJ2-3; D unresolved. The V gene's germline CDR1 is LNHNV and CDR2 YYDKDF (reference sequence). Trimming pared 0 bases from V and 6 bases from J, leaving 7 bases between. The CDR3 contains 13 residues. Written as DNA, the CDR3 is TGTGCCACCAGCAGAGATCGTGTGGATACGCAGTATTTT. It translates to CATSRDRVDTQYF.

This rearrangement joins TRBV10-1 to TRBJ1-4, with D perhaps matching TRBD1 (5 bases). The germline CDR1 and CDR2 sequences are WNHNN and SYGVQD (reference sequence). This CDR3 is 14 amino acids long. Trimming cost V 3 bases and J 5 bases, with 10 bases left between them. CDR3 DNA: TGCGCCAGCAGTGACCGGCGGGGGAATGAAAAACTGTTTTTT. It translates to CASSDRRGNEKLFF.

Only a few counts were recorded for this clonotype. The chain carries TRBV15 and TRBJ2-7; 7 bases match TRBD2. CDR3 length: 14 residues. Germline assignment: CDR1 LNHNV and CDR2 YYDKDF (reference sequence). Trimming removed 5 bases from V and 4 bases from J; junction bases left unmatched: 8. The CDR3 loop reads CATSFSGKVYEQYF. CDR3 sequence (DNA): TGTGCCACCAGCTTCAGCGGGAAAGTTTACGAGCAGTACTTC.

This chain uses TRBV5-5 with TRBJ2-1; 11 bases align to TRBD1. TRBJ2-7 matches the DNA end more closely, so the J call is doubtful. There are 17 residues in the CDR3. The germline V gene has CDR1 SGHKS and CDR2 YYEKEE (reference sequence). The CDR3 DNA reads TGTGCCAGCAGCCTTGGACAGGGGGCTGATTACTACAATGAGCAGTACTTC. Amino acid sequence: CASSLGQGADYYNEQYF.

In this sample, this clonotype turned up a few times. The chain combines TRBV28 with TRBJ1-6; D is unresolved. Germline V gene lookup returns CDR1 MDHEN and CDR2 SYDVKM. This CDR3 is built from 15 residues. V lost 1 base to trimming and J lost 5 bases, with 9 bases between them. The CDR3 sequence is CASSLFPGNNSPLHF. DNA for the CDR3: TGTGCCAGCAGTTTATTCCCAGGAAATAATTCACCCCTCCACTTT.

The CDR3 bases are TGTGCCAGCAGTGAAGACCTAGGGGGGCCCCCCTACGAGCAGTACTTC. Its translation: CASSEDLGGPPYEQYF. V is TRBV2 and J is TRBJ2-7; D could derive from TRBD1 or TRBD2 (6 bases each). Germline V lookup: CDR1 SNHLY, CDR2 FYNNEI. The CDR3 runs to 16 residues. Trimming stripped 1 base from V and 2 bases from J, with 15 bases between. The full variable domain, completed using reference TRBV2 and TRBJ2-7, is EPEVTQTPSHQVTQMGQEVILRCVPISNHLYFYWYRQILGQKVEFLVSFYNNEISEKSEIFDDQFSVERPDGSNFTLKIRSTKLEDSAMYFCASSEDLGGPPYEQYFGPGTRLTVT.

This clonotype has just a few counts. The rearrangement links TRBV20-1 to TRBJ2-4; D might be TRBD2 (6 bases). The CDR3 has 14 amino acids. The germline CDR1 and CDR2 sequences are DFQATT and SNEGSKA (reference sequence). The V end lost 0 bases, the J end lost 7 bases, and 13 bases lay between the germline ends. The CDR3 sequence is CSARDSSGRNIQYF. In nucleotides, the CDR3 is TGCAGTGCTAGAGATTCCTCAGGGAGGAACATTCAGTACTTC.

Ten or more counts support this clonotype. The chain combines TRBV28 with TRBJ2-5; tentative D call: TRBD1 (5 bases). The CDR3 is made up of 14 amino acids. V shed 6 bases and J shed 4 bases, with 15 bases lying between them. Germline V gene sequence: CDR1 MDHEN, CDR2 SYDVKM. DNA of the CDR3: TGTGCCAGCAGGACCCAGGGTCAGGGAGAGACCCAGTACTTC. Its protein is CASRTQGQGETQYF.